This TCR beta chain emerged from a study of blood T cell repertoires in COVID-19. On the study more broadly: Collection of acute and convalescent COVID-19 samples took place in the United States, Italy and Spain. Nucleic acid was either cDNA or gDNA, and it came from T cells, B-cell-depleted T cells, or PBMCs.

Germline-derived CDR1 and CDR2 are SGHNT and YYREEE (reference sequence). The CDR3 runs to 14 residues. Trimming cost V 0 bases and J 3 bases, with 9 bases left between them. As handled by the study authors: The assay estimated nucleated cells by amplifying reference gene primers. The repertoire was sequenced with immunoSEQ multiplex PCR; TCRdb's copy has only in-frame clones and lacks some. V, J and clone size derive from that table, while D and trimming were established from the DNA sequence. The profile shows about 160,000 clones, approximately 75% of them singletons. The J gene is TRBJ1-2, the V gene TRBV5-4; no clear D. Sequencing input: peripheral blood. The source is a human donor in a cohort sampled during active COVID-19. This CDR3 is CASSLATRDYGYTF. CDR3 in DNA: TGTGCCAGCAGCTTGGCCACGAGGGACTATGGCTACACCTTC.